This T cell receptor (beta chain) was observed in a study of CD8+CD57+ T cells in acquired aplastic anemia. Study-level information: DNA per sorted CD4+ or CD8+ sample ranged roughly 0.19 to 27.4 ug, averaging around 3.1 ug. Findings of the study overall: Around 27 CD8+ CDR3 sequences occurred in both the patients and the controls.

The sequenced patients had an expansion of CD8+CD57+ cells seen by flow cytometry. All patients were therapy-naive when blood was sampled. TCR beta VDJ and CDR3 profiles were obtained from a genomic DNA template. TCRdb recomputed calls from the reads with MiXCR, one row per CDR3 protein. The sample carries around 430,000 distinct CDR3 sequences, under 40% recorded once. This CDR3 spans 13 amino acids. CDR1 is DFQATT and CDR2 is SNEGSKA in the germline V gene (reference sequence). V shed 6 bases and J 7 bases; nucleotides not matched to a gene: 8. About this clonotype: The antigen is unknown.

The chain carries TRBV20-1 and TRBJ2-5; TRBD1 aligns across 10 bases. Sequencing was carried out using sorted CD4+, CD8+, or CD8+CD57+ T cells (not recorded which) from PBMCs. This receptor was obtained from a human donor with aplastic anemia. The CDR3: CSAGQGGIGTQYF. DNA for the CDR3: TGCAGTGCAGGACAGGGGGGAATAGGGACCCAGTACTTC.